A selection of T cell receptor beta chains follows, all from one sample in a study of human thymus T cells. TCRdb keeps only in-frame clones here, not all; method: immunoSEQ multiplex PCR. Among tens of thousands of clones listed, 90% to 95% were seen once. The specimen sequenced was thymus tissue. The receptors shown here come from a girl under three years old with a congenital heart defect but otherwise immunologically healthy. The CDR3 runs from the conserved cysteine through the conserved F or W. Fields, in order: D gene, clone size, V gene, J gene, CDR3 DNA, CDR3 protein. The D gene is left open where the match is weak. A clone size is listed for some rows: how often the clone was seen (once, few, many), or a class if it is expanded.

>TRBD1|.|TRBV18|TRBJ1-1
TGTGCCAGCTCACCAGGGACAGGGGAGGTAGACACTGAAGCTTTCTTT
CASSPGTGEVDTEAFF
>TRBD1|.|TRBV4-3|TRBJ1-2
TGCGCCAGCAGCCAAGTCACAGGGGCCATAGCTAACTATGGCTACACCTTC
CASSQVTGAIANYGYTF
>TRBD2|few|TRBV19|TRBJ2-1
TGTGCCAGTAGCGGGAGGGTCCACAATGAGCAGTTCTTC
CASSGRVHNEQFF
>TRBD2|.|TRBV13|TRBJ2-7
TGTGCCAGCAGCAACCTCGGGACTAGCGGGACCTACGAGCAGTACTTC
CASSNLGTSGTYEQYF
>TRBD2|.|TRBV5-1|TRBJ2-3
TGCGCCAGTCAGAGTGGGGTAGCGGGATTGAGCACAGATACGCAGTATTTT
CASQSGVAGLSTDTQYF
>TRBD2|.|TRBV7-2|TRBJ2-7
TGTGCCAGCAGCTCAGGTGGGGGGCCTAATAGCGGGGCATCCTACGAGCAGTACTTC
CASSSGGGPNSGASYEQYF
>.|.|TRBV27|TRBJ1-4
TGTGCCAGCAGTTTAAGGACGGAAGAAAAACTGTTTTTT
CASSLRTEEKLFF
>TRBD1|.|TRBV19|TRBJ2-5
TGTGCCGTCGAGGACAGGGGGCGAGAGACCCAGTACTTC
CAVEDRGRETQYF
>TRBD1|few|TRBV19|TRBJ1-2
TGTGCCAGTCGGACAGGGGTCGAGGGCTACACCTTC
CASRTGVEGYTF
>.|.|TRBV7-4|TRBJ2-7
TGTGCCTGCCCAGGTGGGGGTGAGCAGTACTTC
CACPGGGEQYF
>TRBD1|.|TRBV5-6|TRBJ1-2
TGTGCCAGCAGCTCGACAGGGGGCAATGGCTACACCTTC
CASSSTGGNGYTF
>TRBD1|.|TRBV19|TRBJ2-5
TGTGCCAGTACAAAGGGGACAGGGGTACAAGAGACCCAGTACTTC
CASTKGTGVQETQYF
>.|.|TRBV6-1|TRBJ1-3
TGTGCCAGCCTCCCTGACAGCTCTGGAAACACCATATATTTT
CASLPDSSGNTIYF
>TRBD1|.|TRBV11-3|TRBJ2-3
TGTGCCAGCAGCCATGGGACAGGGACCACAGATACGCAGTATTTT
CASSHGTGTTDTQYF
>.|.|TRBV5-8|TRBJ1-5
TGTGCCAGCAGCTTGGGCAGGGAAGATCAGCCCCAGCATTTT
CASSLGREDQPQHF
>TRBD1|.|TRBV6-5|TRBJ2-3
TGTGCCAGCAGTTATAACGGGACAGACACAGATACGCAGTATTTT
CASSYNGTDTDTQYF
>.|.|TRBV6-1|TRBJ2-1
TGTGCCAGCAGGCACAGTGTCTACAATGAGCAGTTCTTC
CASRHSVYNEQFF
>.|.|TRBV29-1|TRBJ2-5
TGCAGCGTTCTCCAGGTTGGCGAGACCCAGTACTTC
CSVLQVGETQYF
>.|.|TRBV14|TRBJ2-1
TGTGCCAGCGGCTCTTCCCTTCTCCCCAATGAGCAGTTCTTC
CASGSSLLPNEQFF
>.|.|TRBV11-2|TRBJ2-1
TGTGCCAGCAACATGAACCGGGCGGGTGAGCAGTTCTTC
CASNMNRAGEQFF
>.|.|TRBV19|TRBJ2-6
TGTGCCAGTAGTATACCCCCCATCTCTGGGGCCAACGTCCTGACTTTC
CASSIPPISGANVLTF
>TRBD1|.|TRBV6-1|TRBJ1-5
TGTGCCAGCAGTGAAGGGACAGGGAAGAAGGTATATAGCAATCAGCCCCAGCATTTT
CASSEGTGKKVYSNQPQHF
>.|.|TRBV5-1|TRBJ2-3
TGCGCCAGCAGCTCTATACAGGGGACTAAGTCAGATACGCAGTATTTT
CASSSIQGTKSDTQYF
>.|.|TRBV7-2|TRBJ2-7
TGTGCCAGCAGCTTAGTCGCCCTTAGCACCTACGAGCAGTACTTC
CASSLVALSTYEQYF
>.|once|TRBV29-1|TRBJ2-5
TGCAGCGCCTCCGGGGGCCGTGAGACCCAGTACTTC
CSASGGRETQYF
>.|.|TRBV5-1|TRBJ2-5
TGCGCCAGCAGCTTGTACTCGGGGAGAGGAGAGACCCAGTACTTC
CASSLYSGRGETQYF
>TRBD1|.|TRBV5-6|TRBJ2-2
TGTGCCAGCAGCATTCGGACAGGGGGATACACCGGGGAGCTGTTTTTT
CASSIRTGGYTGELFF
>.|once|TRBV14|TRBJ1-5
TGTGCCAGCAGCCAAGGCAGGGACAGCAATCAGCCCCAGCATTTT
CASSQGRDSNQPQHF
>TRBD2|.|TRBV7-3|TRBJ2-3
TGTGCCAGCAGCCTAGCGGGAGACGATACAGATACGCAGTATTTT
CASSLAGDDTDTQYF
>.|.|TRBV5-6|TRBJ1-5
TGTGCCAGCAGCCTACATAGCAATCAGCCCCAGCATTTT
CASSLHSNQPQHF
>TRBD2|once|TRBV9|TRBJ2-5
TGTGCCAGCAGCGTTAGCGGGGGACTAGCGGAAACTAAAGAGACCCAGTACTTC
CASSVSGGLAETKETQYF
>.|.|TRBV7-9|TRBJ2-3
TGTGCCAGCAGCCTCAGCGTGGGGGGGCAGTATTTT
CASSLSVGGQYF
>.|.|TRBV30|TRBJ1-2
TGTGCCTGGAGGTACTCGCCAGGAGCCCCCGACTATGGCTACACCTTC
CAWRYSPGAPDYGYTF
>.|.|TRBV5-6|TRBJ1-2
TGTGCCAGCAGCTTGGACAGCCACTATGGCTACACCTTC
CASSLDSHYGYTF
>TRBD1|.|TRBV27|TRBJ2-7
TGTGCCAGCAGTCTAAGAGACAGGGACTACGAGCAGTACTTC
CASSLRDRDYEQYF
>TRBD2|.|TRBV30|TRBJ2-1
TGTGCCTGGAGTGTTGGTCGGGGGGGCTACCTACCGAATGAGCAGTTCTTC
CAWSVGRGGYLPNEQFF
>TRBD2|.|TRBV5-4|TRBJ2-2
TGTGCCAGCCAGGCGGGAGAGAACACCGGGGAGCTGTTTTTT
CASQAGENTGELFF
>.|.|TRBV7-3|TRBJ2-5
TGTGCCAGCAGCTTAAAGGGCGGAGAGACCCAGTACTTC
CASSLKGGETQYF
>.|.|TRBV6-1|TRBJ2-2
TGTGCCAGCAGTGGGGGGACAGGGGAACGAGCGGGAGGATCCGGGGAGCTGTTTTTT
CASSGGTGERAGGSGELFF
>TRBD2|.|TRBV7-4|TRBJ2-1
TGTGCCAGCAGCCCGGGCGAACCTAGCGGGAGGGCCCCCTACAATGAGCAGTTCTTC
CASSPGEPSGRAPYNEQFF
>.|.|TRBV5-1|TRBJ1-1
TGCGCCAGCAGCTTGAAGGGAGCCGTGGGCACTGAAGCTTTCTTT
CASSLKGAVGTEAFF
>.|.|TRBV7-9|TRBJ1-4
TGTGCCAGCACCCTAGGTCGGGGAACTAATGAAAAACTGTTTTTT
CASTLGRGTNEKLFF
>TRBD1|.|TRBV2|TRBJ1-1
TGTGCCAGCAGTGCGTCTTCCGACAGGGGCACTGAAGCTTTCTTT
CASSASSDRGTEAFF
>.|.|TRBV20-1|TRBJ1-2
TGCAGTGCTTCATTCGGGCGCCCCTACACCTTC
CSASFGRPYTF
>.|.|TRBV5-6|TRBJ2-7
TGTGCCAGCAGCTTCGGGGGTCTTGGCTACGAGCAGTACTTC
CASSFGGLGYEQYF